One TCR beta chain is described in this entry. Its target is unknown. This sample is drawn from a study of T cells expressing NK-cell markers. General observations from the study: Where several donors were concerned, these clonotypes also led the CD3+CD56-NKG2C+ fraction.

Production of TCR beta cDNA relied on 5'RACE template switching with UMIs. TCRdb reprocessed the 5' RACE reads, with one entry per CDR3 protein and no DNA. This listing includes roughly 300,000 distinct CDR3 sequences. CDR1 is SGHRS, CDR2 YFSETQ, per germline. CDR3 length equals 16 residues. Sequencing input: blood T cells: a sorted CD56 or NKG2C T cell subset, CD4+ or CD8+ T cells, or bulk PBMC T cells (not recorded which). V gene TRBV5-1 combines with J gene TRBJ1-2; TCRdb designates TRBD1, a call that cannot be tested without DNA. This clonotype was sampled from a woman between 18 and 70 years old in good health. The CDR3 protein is CASSLGLGLGGDGYTF.